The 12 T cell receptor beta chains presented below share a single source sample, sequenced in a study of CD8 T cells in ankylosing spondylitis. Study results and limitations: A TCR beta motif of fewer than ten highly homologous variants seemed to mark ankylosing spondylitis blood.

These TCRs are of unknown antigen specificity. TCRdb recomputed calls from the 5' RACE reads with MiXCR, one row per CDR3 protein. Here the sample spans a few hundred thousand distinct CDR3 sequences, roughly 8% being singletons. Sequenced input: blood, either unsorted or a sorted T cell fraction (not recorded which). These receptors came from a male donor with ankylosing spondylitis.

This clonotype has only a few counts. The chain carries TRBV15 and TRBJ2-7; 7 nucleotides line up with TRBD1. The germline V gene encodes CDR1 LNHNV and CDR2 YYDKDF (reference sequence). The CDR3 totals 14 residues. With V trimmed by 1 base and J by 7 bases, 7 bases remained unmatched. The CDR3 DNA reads TGTGCCACCAGCAGAGTCCGACAGGGCAAGGAGCAGTACTTC. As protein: CATSRVRQGKEQYF.

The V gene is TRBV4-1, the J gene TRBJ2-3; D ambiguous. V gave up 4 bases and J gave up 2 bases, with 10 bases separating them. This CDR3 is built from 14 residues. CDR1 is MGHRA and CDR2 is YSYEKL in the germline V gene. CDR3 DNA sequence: TGCGCCAGCAGCCCCGGACCGATCACAGATACGCAGTATTTT. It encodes CASSPGPITDTQYF.

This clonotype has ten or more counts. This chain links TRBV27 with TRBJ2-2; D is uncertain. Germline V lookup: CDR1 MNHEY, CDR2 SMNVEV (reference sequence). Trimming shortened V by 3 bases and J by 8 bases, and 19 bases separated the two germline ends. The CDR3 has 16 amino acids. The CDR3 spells CASSFTSLGIGGELFF. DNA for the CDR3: TGTGCCAGCAGTTTCACCTCCTTGGGGATTGGGGGGGAGCTGTTTTTT.

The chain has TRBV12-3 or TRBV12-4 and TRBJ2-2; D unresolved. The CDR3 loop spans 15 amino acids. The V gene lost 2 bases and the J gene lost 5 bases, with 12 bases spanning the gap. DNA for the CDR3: TGTGCCAGCAGTTTAATCGGGCCGATGACCGGGGAGCTGTTTTTT. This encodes CASSLIGPMTGELFF.

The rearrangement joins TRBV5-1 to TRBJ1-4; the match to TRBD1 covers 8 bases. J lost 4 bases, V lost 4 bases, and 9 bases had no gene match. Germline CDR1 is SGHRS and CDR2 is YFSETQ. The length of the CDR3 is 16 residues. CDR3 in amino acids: CASSPNGGQVNEKLFF. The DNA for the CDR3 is TGCGCCAGCAGCCCGAACGGGGGACAGGTTAATGAAAAACTGTTTTTT.

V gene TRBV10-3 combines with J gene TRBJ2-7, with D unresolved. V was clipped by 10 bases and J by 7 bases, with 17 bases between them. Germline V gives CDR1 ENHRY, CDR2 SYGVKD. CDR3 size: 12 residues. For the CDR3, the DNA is TGTGCCACGAAAGATCAGGTGGGGGAGCAGTACTTC. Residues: CATKDQVGEQYF.

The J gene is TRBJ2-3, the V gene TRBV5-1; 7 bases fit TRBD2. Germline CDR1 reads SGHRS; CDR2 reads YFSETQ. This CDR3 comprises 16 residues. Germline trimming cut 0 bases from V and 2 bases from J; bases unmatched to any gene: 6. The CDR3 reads CASSLEGRGDTDTQYF. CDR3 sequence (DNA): TGCGCCAGCAGCTTGGAGGGACGGGGGGACACAGATACGCAGTATTTT.

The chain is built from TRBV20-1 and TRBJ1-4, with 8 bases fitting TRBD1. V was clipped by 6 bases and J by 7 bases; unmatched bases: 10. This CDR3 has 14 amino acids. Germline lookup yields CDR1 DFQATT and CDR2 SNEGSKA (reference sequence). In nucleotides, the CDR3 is TGCAGTGCAGACAGGGGAGGGGAGATTGAAAAACTGTTTTTT. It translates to CSADRGGEIEKLFF.

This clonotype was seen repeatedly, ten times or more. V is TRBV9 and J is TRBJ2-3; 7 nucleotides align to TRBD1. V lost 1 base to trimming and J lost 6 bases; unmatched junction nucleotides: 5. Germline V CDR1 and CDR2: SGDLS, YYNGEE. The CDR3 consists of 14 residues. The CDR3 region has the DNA TGTGCCAGCAGCGTAACAGGGGTAGCGGATACGCAGTATTTT. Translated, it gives CASSVTGVADTQYF.

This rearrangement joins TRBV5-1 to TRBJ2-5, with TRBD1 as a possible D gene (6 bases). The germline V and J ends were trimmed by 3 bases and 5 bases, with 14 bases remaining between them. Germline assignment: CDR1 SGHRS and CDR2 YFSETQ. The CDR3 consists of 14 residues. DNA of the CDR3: TGCGCCAGCAGCTCAAGAAGGACAGAGGAGACCCAGTACTTC. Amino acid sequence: CASSSRRTEETQYF.

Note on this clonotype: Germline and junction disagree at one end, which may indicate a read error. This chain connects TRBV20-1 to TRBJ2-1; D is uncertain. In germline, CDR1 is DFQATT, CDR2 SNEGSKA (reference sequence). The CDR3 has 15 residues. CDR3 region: CCAREFRTIYNEQFF. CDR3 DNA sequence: TGCTGTGCTAGAGAGTTTAGGACGATCTACAATGAGCAGTTCTTC.

CDR3 sequence: CASSLTGRNTEAFF. DNA of the CDR3: TGTGCCAGCAGTTTAACGGGGAGGAACACTGAAGCTTTCTTT. This chain uses TRBV27 with TRBJ1-1; D unclear. V was clipped by 2 bases and J by 1 base, with 8 bases between them. The CDR3 runs 14 residues. CDR1 and CDR2 from the germline V gene are MNHEY and SMNVEV (reference sequence).